This TCR beta chain was captured in a study of type 1 regulatory T cells. Study at large: An in vitro protocol generated T-allo10, a Tr1-enriched, alloantigen-specific CD4 T cell product.

The V gene's germline CDR1 is SQVTM and CDR2 ANQGSEA. Deletions cut 4 bases from V and 0 bases from J, with 7 bases between. The CDR3 consists of 13 residues. This clonotype was counted only a few times. A single record per CDR3 protein comes from TCRdb applying MiXCR to the reads. The data show approximately 90,000 distinct CDR3 sequences, with 31% seen just once and around 2.2% held by the top ten. The chain recombines TRBV29-1 with TRBJ1-3, with a possible D match to TRBD1 (5 bases). The receptor comes from a human donor in good health. Sequenced sample: CD4+ T cells, either the whole sample or a sorted fraction (not recorded which). The DNA of the CDR3 is TGCAGCGTTGGACAGAACTCTGGAAACACCATATATTTT. Protein product: CSVGQNSGNTIYF.